This TCR beta chain comes out of a study of shared clonotypes between healthy human individuals. Data came from immunoSEQ multiplex PCR; TCRdb stores just in-frame clones and leaves some out. The profile shows some 2,100,000 clones, under 97% of them singletons. The receptor's source is a man in his late teens or twenties in good health. Material: naive CD4+ T cells sorted from blood. Specified subset: CD45RA+ positively selected.

Written as DNA, the CDR3 is TGCAGCGCTGACAGGGGGATAGGGGAGACCCAGTACTTC. It specifies CSADRGIGETQYF. This rearrangement joins TRBV29-1 to TRBJ2-5, with 9 bases identical to TRBD1. The CDR3 is made up of 13 amino acids. Trimming took 7 bases from V and 5 from J; bases not matched to a gene: 8. Germline-derived CDR1 and CDR2 are SQVTM and ANQGSEA.